Listed below are T cell receptor beta chains from one sample, sequenced in a study of CD8 T cells in Susac syndrome. MiXCR, applied by TCRdb to the immunoSEQ multiplex PCR reads, yields one record per CDR3 protein. Seen here are 150,000 to 200,000 distinct CDR3 sequences, 85% to 95% observed once, and the top ten hold around 0.13%. Sample: CD4+ T cells from PBMCs. Every receptor here comes from a human donor in good health. CDR3s include the opening cysteine and the closing phenylalanine or tryptophan. Each record gives: V gene, J gene, CDR3 protein.

v_gene: TRBV29-1; j_gene: TRBJ2-5; CDR3aa: CSVTSSETQYF
v_gene: TRBV20-1; j_gene: TRBJ1-2; CDR3aa: CSAPRWAGPNYGYTF
v_gene: TRBV2; j_gene: TRBJ1-1; CDR3aa: CASTVQSPEAFF
v_gene: TRBV9; j_gene: TRBJ2-3; CDR3aa: CASSTRSGGGQDTQYF
v_gene: TRBV20-1; j_gene: TRBJ1-1; CDR3aa: CRGLMNTEAFF
v_gene: TRBV6-5; j_gene: TRBJ2-6; CDR3aa: CASSFGQSLYSGANVLTF
v_gene: TRBV5-4; j_gene: TRBJ2-3; CDR3aa: CASSPGQASTDTQYF
v_gene: TRBV29-1; j_gene: TRBJ2-7; CDR3aa: CSVGGSSSYEQYF
v_gene: TRBV10-1; j_gene: TRBJ1-5; CDR3aa: CASRREGNQPQHF
v_gene: TRBV6-5; j_gene: TRBJ1-2; CDR3aa: CASSYNVGALANYGYTF
v_gene: TRBV3-1; j_gene: TRBJ2-2; CDR3aa: CASNRDTGELFF
v_gene: TRBV12-3/TRBV12-4; j_gene: TRBJ2-7; CDR3aa: CASSWNGNEQYF
v_gene: TRBV28; j_gene: TRBJ1-1; CDR3aa: CASSRGPTGYTEAFF
v_gene: TRBV12-3/TRBV12-4; j_gene: TRBJ1-2; CDR3aa: CASSPQTGGSGYTF
v_gene: TRBV2; j_gene: TRBJ2-2; CDR3aa: CASTQENTGELFF
v_gene: TRBV5-4; j_gene: TRBJ2-7; CDR3aa: CASSRDRSYEQYF
v_gene: TRBV5-6; j_gene: TRBJ2-7; CDR3aa: CASSLVREVGYRRYF
v_gene: TRBV12-5; j_gene: TRBJ2-1; CDR3aa: CASGFSSGRGEQFF
v_gene: TRBV20-1; j_gene: TRBJ1-1; CDR3aa: CSARVRDWNTEAFF
v_gene: TRBV19; j_gene: TRBJ1-1; CDR3aa: CASSIEVNTEAFF
v_gene: TRBV2; j_gene: TRBJ2-2; CDR3aa: CASSAQVGGGELFF
v_gene: TRBV12-3/TRBV12-4; j_gene: TRBJ1-2; CDR3aa: CASRPTGDRGYGYTF